The present T cell receptor beta chain was sequenced within a study of blood T cell repertoires in COVID-19 (dated by TCRdb to about 2020). Background for the entire study: The collaborator samples originated in the United States, Italy and Spain and spanned the acute and convalescent phases of COVID-19. Samples came from the ongoing ImmuneRACE study (first 160 participants) plus 1,254 subjects from 6 global collaborators. Where available, HLA class I and class II types were obtained from metadata supplied by the sample provider rather than from assay-based typing. The prospective study material was composed of cDNA or gDNA derived from T cells, B-cell-depleted T cells, or PBMCs. The sample metadata nearly always contained a de-identified subject ID, COVID-19 status, age in years and sex. Subjects who had been exposed to COVID-19, were actively infected with it, or had recovered from it provided the deeply sampled blood TCRbeta repertoires that made up the dataset. The repertoires were released in a freely available public database intended as a resource for research on the immune response to SARS-CoV-2.

As regards this clone: The antigen it recognizes is unknown. One base away there is no much larger clone; base qualities are not given.

The collaborating institutions used their own protocols to collect whole blood in K2EDTA tubes. For TCRbeta analysis, collaborators shipped samples as frozen whole blood, isolated PBMCs, or DNA extracted from either of those sample types. TCRbeta CDR3 regions were amplified from genomic DNA using the immunoSEQ Assay, a bias-controlled multiplex PCR. From the authors' description of their analysis: The number of nucleated cells in each sample was estimated by amplification of reference gene primers within the assay. To quantify the absolute abundance of each unique TCRbeta CDR3 rearrangement, sequence reads were collapsed and filtered. For each sample, productive Simpson clonality was calculated as the square root of Simpson's diversity index over productive rearrangements. TCRdb obtained this table from immuneACCESS and retained in-frame rearrangements with V and J assigned. These tables miss some clones; where compared with another copy, unresolved V genes account for less than half of the shortfall, and the remainder is unexplained. Clone size and the V and J calls come from that table; the DNA yielded D and trimming. This sample is represented by tens of thousands of clones; roughly 84% of them were singletons. Clones ranked in the top ten supply under 9% of the sample.

The CDR3 starts with the cysteine, ends with the phenylalanine, and has 16 residues. Solely the CDR3 DNA is kept, with 48 bases framed from the first base. Based on the germline V gene, the CDR1 and CDR2 sequences are SQVTM and ANQGSEA. The research as a whole found: Clinical and demographic metadata were provided uncurated, with the amount varying by source and participant.

Recombination connected TRBV29-1 to TRBJ2-3; the D region possibly corresponds to TRBD1 (6 bases align). Sequencing was carried out using peripheral blood. The TCR originated in a man between 50 and 59 years old with active COVID-19. The nucleotide sequence reads as follows: TGCAGTAACAGGGTCTTGACATTGAGGCTCACAGATACGCAGTATTTT. This codes for CSNRVLTLRLTDTQYF.